What follows is one TCR beta chain and its context. This sample was included in a study of blood T cells in healthy people across ages. For the second PCR, which ran for 7 to 11 cycles, a sample-barcoded 5' primer and a J-beta primer mix were used. Each CDR3 protein is one row after TCRdb ran MiXCR on the 5' RACE reads. Of over 1,500,000 distinct CDR3 sequences in the sample, 40% to 55% were seen once. Trimming shortened V by 5 bases and J by 4 bases, and 13 bases separated the two germline ends. The CDR3 loop spans 14 amino acids. Germline values: CDR1 MDHEN, CDR2 SYDVKM. Material: blood. This chain links TRBV28 with TRBJ2-3, with D unresolved. This sequence was found in a woman in her thirties or forties in good health. The CDR3 DNA reads TGTGCCAGCAGTCGTCGCGTTGCTGCAGATACGCAGTATTTT. Protein: CASSRRVAADTQYF.